The 6 T cell receptor beta chains given below trace back to one sample, sequenced in a study of identical twins. TCRdb re-derived calls from the 5' RACE reads in MiXCR, one entry per CDR3 protein. The table lists around 670,000 distinct CDR3 sequences, approximately 6% of them singletons. Material: naive T cells sorted from blood. The receptors shown here come from a man aged 18-30 years in good health.

In its sample, this clonotype was seen a few times. The chain links TRBV5-1 to TRBJ1-2; no definite D call. V shed 0 bases and J shed 1 base, with 16 bases lying between them. Germline V CDR1 and CDR2: SGHRS, YFSETQ. CDR3 size: 17 residues. CDR3: CASSLGSATTYNYGYTF. The CDR3 nucleotides read TGCGCCAGCAGCTTGGGATCGGCGACAACCTATAACTATGGCTACACCTTC. The full variable domain, rest sourced from reference TRBV5-1 and TRBJ1-2, is KAGVTQTPRYLIKTRGQQVTLSCSPISGHRSVSWYQQTPGQGLQFLFEYFSETQRNKGNFPGRFSGRQFSNSRSEMNVSTLELGDSALYLCASSLGSATTYNYGYTFGSGTRLTVV.

The table lists this clonotype with many counts. CDR3 amino acids: CASSLFSDEQFF. For the CDR3, the DNA is TGTGCCAGCAGCTTATTCAGTGATGAGCAGTTCTTC. J is TRBJ2-1 and V is TRBV7-2, with D uncertain. Per germline, CDR1 SGHTA and CDR2 FQGNSA. The CDR3 sequence is 12 residues long. Deletions cut 2 bases from V and 8 bases from J, with 7 bases between.

This rearrangement joins TRBV7-8 to TRBJ2-2, with D possibly being TRBD2 (6 bases). V was clipped by 4 bases and J by 4 bases, with 16 bases between them. The CDR3 totals 16 residues. Germline loops: CDR1 SGHVS, CDR2 FQNEAQ. The CDR3 region is CASSSSRLVATGELFF. CDR3 bases: TGTGCCAGCAGCTCGTCCCGACTAGTAGCCACCGGGGAGCTGTTTTTT.

This clonotype has a handful of counts. This rearrangement joins TRBV2 to TRBJ2-1; 7 bases map to TRBD1. The V segment lost 6 bases and the J segment 6 bases; nucleotides outside the gene matches: 5. In germline, CDR1 is SNHLY, CDR2 FYNNEI. The CDR3 extends over 13 amino acids. This CDR3 is CASRGDSFNEQFF. In DNA form, the CDR3 reads TGTGCCAGCAGGGGGGACAGTTTCAATGAGCAGTTCTTC.

This clonotype was recorded at least ten times. The chain recombines TRBV29-1 with TRBJ2-7, with 8 bases matching TRBD2. The V and J ends lost 4 bases and 3 bases, in that order; junction bases with no gene match: 5. This CDR3 is 13 amino acids long. In germline, CDR1 is SQVTM, CDR2 ANQGSEA. The CDR3: CSVGSGVLYEQYF. CDR3 in DNA: TGCAGCGTTGGTAGCGGGGTCCTCTACGAGCAGTACTTC.

Ten or more counts support this clonotype. CDR3 sequence (DNA): TGCGCCAGCAGCCAAGGGACTTCTAGCAATCAGCCCCAGCATTTT. It encodes CASSQGTSSNQPQHF. This chain uses TRBV5-1 with TRBJ1-5, with D possibly matching TRBD1 (5 bases). V lost 4 bases and J 0 bases, leaving 11 bases between the germline ends. The CDR3 sequence is 15 residues long. Germline V gene sequence: CDR1 SGHRS, CDR2 YFSETQ.